This T cell receptor (beta chain) was captured in a study of blood T cell repertoires in COVID-19. Germline V gene data show CDR1 as MGHRA and CDR2 as YSYEKL. The CDR3 loop spans 14 amino acids. V was clipped by 5 bases and J by 8 bases; unmatched bases: 9. The repertoire was sequenced with immunoSEQ multiplex PCR; TCRdb's copy has only in-frame clones and lacks some. The sample lists 250,000 to 300,000 clones, about 86% occurring once. V usage is TRBV4-1 and J usage is TRBJ2-7, with TRBD1 identical over 10 bases. Sequences were obtained from peripheral blood. The receptor's source is a woman in her twenties or thirties with COVID-19, enrolled during active disease. Here the CDR3 DNA reads TGCGCCAGCAGCTCCGGGACAGGGGACGCGAAGCAGTACTTC. Protein: CASSSGTGDAKQYF.